Listed here are 20 T cell receptor beta chains from one sample, sequenced in a study of cytomegalovirus exposure and HLA in healthy donors (dated by TCRdb to 2016 to 2017). The library was built by means of the immunoSEQ multiplex PCR assay. A mixture of 60 forward primers for TCR Vbeta segments and 13 reverse primers for TCR Jbeta segments was used in the multiplex PCR. The table comes from immuneACCESS by way of TCRdb, which keeps in-frame sequences with V and J called. Part of the clones is missing from these tables; in studies checked, under half for an unresolved V gene and the rest for unknown reasons. The sample table lists 150,000 to 200,000 clones, about 76% of them with a count of one. Jointly, the top ten make up roughly 1.5% of the sample. The specimen sequenced was PBMCs. These receptor sequences come from a woman aged 50 to 65 in good health and CMV-seronegative.

V is TRBV10-2 and J is TRBJ1-2, with D perhaps TRBD1 (6 bases). V lost 5 bases, J lost 0 bases, and 10 bases lay in between. This CDR3 is 14 amino acids long. CDR1 and CDR2 from the germline V gene are WSHSY and SAAADI. In DNA, the CDR3 is TGCGCCAGCAGTTGGGACAAAACTAACTATGGCTACACCTTC. It codes for CASSWDKTNYGYTF.

This rearrangement joins TRBV11-1 to TRBJ1-4, with 10 positions matching TRBD1. The V segment lost 4 bases and the J segment 7 bases; nucleotides outside the gene matches: 6. This CDR3 contains 15 residues. CDR1 is SGHAT, CDR2 FQDESV, per germline (reference sequence). The CDR3, as DNA: TGTGCCAGCAGCTCAGGGACAGGGGCCGTTGAAAAACTGTTTTTT. Protein: CASSSGTGAVEKLFF.

The J gene is TRBJ2-5, the V gene TRBV2, with 7 positions matching TRBD1. V gave up 5 bases and J gave up 5 bases; unmatched junction bases: 17. Looked up from germline, CDR1 is SNHLY and CDR2 is FYNNEI. The CDR3 sequence is 17 residues long. The CDR3 nucleotides read TGTGCCAGCAGTCTTTTTCCCGACAGGGTCGGGTGGGAGACCCAGTACTTC. It is translated as CASSLFPDRVGWETQYF.

This clone was found once. The V and J genes are TRBV27 and TRBJ1-1, with TRBD1 matching 7 bases. The CDR3 spans 15 residues. CDR1 MNHEY and CDR2 SMNVEV come from the germline V gene (reference sequence). V lost 3 bases and J lost 5; bases outside the gene matches: 9. This CDR3 is CASSFLRGRRTEAFF. CDR3 DNA sequence: TGTGCCAGCAGTTTTTTAAGGGGGCGTCGGACTGAAGCTTTCTTT.

This clone was counted a single time. The chain employs TRBV29-1 and TRBJ2-3; maybe TRBD2 (5 bases). CDR3 size: 12 residues. Germline V lookup: CDR1 SQVTM, CDR2 ANQGSEA. Between the trimmed V and J ends, which lost 3 bases and 2 bases, there was a span of 6 bases. The CDR3: CSVEEVTDTQYF. The CDR3 DNA is TGCAGCGTTGAGGAGGTCACAGATACGCAGTATTTT.

The sample holds one count of this clone. The rearrangement links TRBV7-9 to TRBJ1-2, with D perhaps TRBD1 (6 bases). Trimming shortened V by 3 bases and J by 6 bases, and 17 bases separated the two germline ends. Germline V gene sequence: CDR1 SEHNR, CDR2 FQNEAQ (reference sequence). The CDR3 totals 15 residues. CDR3 residues: CASSFAGGAGNGYTF. CDR3 coding DNA: TGTGCCAGCAGCTTTGCCGGGGGGGCAGGTAATGGCTACACCTTC.

The chain links TRBV6-5 to TRBJ2-2, with 10 bases identical to TRBD2. There are 16 residues in the CDR3. CDR1 is MNHEY and CDR2 is SVGAGI in the germline V gene. Unmatched junction bases numbered 6, after V lost 0 bases and J lost 8 bases. The DNA of the CDR3 is TGTGCCAGCAGTTACTCCACTAGCGGGGTGGGGGGGGAGCTGTTTTTT. As protein: CASSYSTSGVGGELFF.

Details on this clone: One end of the junction is discordant with germline, which a read error may explain. This same CDR3 is encoded by further DNA sequences in the sample. V and J are TRBV9 and TRBJ2-6; a weak D match, TRBD1 (5 bases). The length of the CDR3 is 16 residues. Germline CDR1 SGDLS, CDR2 YYNGEE. DNA of the CDR3: TGCGCCAGCAGCGTAGGGCAGGGTGCCGGGGCCAACGTCCTGACTTTC. It translates to CASSVGQGAGANVLTF.

The CDR3 bases are TGTGCCATCTCCAACTTGGTATCCGGGGAGCTGTTTTTT. Its translation is CAISNLVSGELFF. The rearrangement joins TRBV28 to TRBJ2-2, with D uncertain. The V and J ends lost 10 bases and 6 bases respectively, with 15 bases between them. Germline values: CDR1 MDHEN, CDR2 SYDVKM. The CDR3 contains 13 residues.

The chain employs TRBV10-2 and TRBJ1-2; D may be TRBD1 (5 bases). Per germline, CDR1 WSHSY and CDR2 SAAADI. This CDR3 spans 14 amino acids. Trimming removed 8 bases at V and 1 base at J, with 14 bases between. The CDR3 reads CASGRGTINYGYTF. The CDR3 nucleotides read TGCGCCAGCGGTAGGGGAACTATTAACTATGGCTACACCTTC.

The rearrangement uses TRBV5-1 and TRBJ2-1; 7 bases fit TRBD1. V was pared by 4 bases and J by 3 bases, with 7 bases of the junction left unmatched. Germline loops: CDR1 SGHRS, CDR2 YFSETQ. The CDR3 extends over 15 amino acids. The chain's CDR3 is CASSRKGGSYNEQFF. The DNA for the CDR3 is TGCGCCAGCAGCAGGAAAGGGGGCAGCTACAATGAGCAGTTCTTC.

This clone was detected a few times. The chain is built from TRBV5-1 and TRBJ1-1, with D tentatively TRBD1 (6 bases). The CDR3 loop spans 14 amino acids. V shed 1 base and J shed 4 bases, with 11 bases lying between them. Germline assignment: CDR1 SGHRS and CDR2 YFSETQ. Here the CDR3 DNA reads TGCGCCAGCAGCTTGCGGGGGGCAGGCACTGAAGCTTTCTTT. Translated: CASSLRGAGTEAFF.

The CDR3 loop is CASSSQDRGGGIQYF. CDR3 nucleotides: TGCGCCAGCAGCTCACAAGACAGGGGGGGAGGCATTCAGTACTTC. The chain employs TRBV5-1 and TRBJ2-4, with TRBD1 matching over 9 bases. This CDR3 has 15 amino acids. V shed 3 bases and J 9 bases; nucleotides not matched to a gene: 10. In germline, CDR1 is SGHRS, CDR2 YFSETQ. Full variable domain (outside the CDR3, taken from reference TRBV5-1 and TRBJ2-4): KAGVTQTPRYLIKTRGQQVTLSCSPISGHRSVSWYQQTPGQGLQFLFEYFSETQRNKGNFPGRFSGRQFSNSRSEMNVSTLELGDSALYLCASSSQDRGGGIQYFGAGTRLSVL.

This sequence joins TRBV6-8 and TRBJ2-3; maybe TRBD1 (6 bases). Between the trimmed V and J ends, which lost 2 bases and 4 bases, there was a span of 19 bases. CDR1 is MNHGY and CDR2 is SAAAGT in the germline V gene. This CDR3 comprises 17 residues. This chain's CDR3 is CASSYIGGPALSDTQYF. The CDR3 region has the DNA TGTGCCAGCAGTTACATAGGGGGACCGGCTCTATCAGATACGCAGTATTTT.

The chain links TRBV12-5 to TRBJ2-3, with 10 bases aligning to TRBD1. In germline, CDR1 is LGHNT, CDR2 FRNRAP. This CDR3 spans 15 amino acids. V lost 1 base and J lost 4; bases outside the gene matches: 2. The CDR3 sequence is CASGLEGQGSDTQYF. The CDR3 DNA sequence: TGTGCTAGTGGTTTGGAGGGACAGGGGTCAGATACGCAGTATTTT.

The J gene is TRBJ2-2, the V gene TRBV28; tentatively, D is TRBD1 (6 bases). Between the trimmed V and J ends, which lost 5 bases and 5 bases, there was a span of 15 bases. The CDR3 totals 15 residues. In germline, CDR1 is MDHEN, CDR2 SYDVKM. Here the CDR3 reads CASSEVRGTTGELFF. The CDR3 coding sequence is TGTGCCAGCAGTGAAGTCAGGGGAACTACCGGGGAGCTGTTTTTT.

This chain joins TRBV10-3 and TRBJ2-1, with TRBD1 identical over 7 bases. The junction had 16 bases not matched to a gene; V was cut back by 10 bases and J by 4 bases. Germline assignment: CDR1 ENHRY and CDR2 SYGVKD. The CDR3 is made up of 16 amino acids. Here the CDR3 DNA reads TGTGCCACCGCAGGGGGTTGGGTACAGCGGTACAATGAGCAGTTCTTC. Its protein is CATAGGWVQRYNEQFF.

The chain joins TRBV19 to TRBJ2-1, with D tentatively TRBD2 (7 bases). The CDR3 runs to 15 residues. Germline V CDR1 and CDR2: LNHDA, SQIVND (reference sequence). Trimming stripped 4 bases from V and 5 bases from J, with 15 bases between. Written as DNA, the CDR3 is TGTGCCAGTAGTACCGGGGGCGCGGGGGACAATGAGCAGTTCTTC. Translated: CASSTGGAGDNEQFF.

The J gene is TRBJ2-5, the V gene TRBV7-2; 9 bases line up with TRBD2. CDR1 is SGHTA, CDR2 FQGNSA, per germline. The ends lost 1 base at V and 5 bases at J; junction bases unmatched: 5. This CDR3 contains 15 residues. The CDR3 DNA follows: TGTGCCAGCAGCTTAGGGAGGCTAGCGGGGGAGACCCAGTACTTC. Encoded protein: CASSLGRLAGETQYF.

The rearrangement joins TRBV27 to TRBJ2-1; 8 bases map to TRBD2. The CDR3 length is 16 residues. The V gene's germline CDR1 is MNHEY and CDR2 SMNVEV (reference sequence). Unmatched junction bases numbered 15, after V lost 6 bases and J lost 8 bases. The CDR3 reads CASRPSEGLAAYEQFF. CDR3 bases: TGTGCCAGCAGGCCGTCCGAAGGACTAGCAGCCTATGAGCAGTTCTTC.